Shown below are 8 T cell receptor beta chains from a single sample sequenced in a study of cytomegalovirus exposure and HLA in healthy donors (dated by TCRdb to 2017 to 2019). Library prep was done by the immunoSEQ multiplex PCR assay. A mixture of 60 forward primers for TCR Vbeta segments and 13 reverse primers for TCR Jbeta segments was used in the multiplex PCR. TCRdb holds this immuneACCESS table with in-frame rearrangements only. Some clones are missing; in checked studies, unresolved V genes explain under half, and the rest has no known cause. This sample is represented by more than 75,000 clones; more than 75% of them were singletons. The top ten hold roughly 14% of the sample. The sequenced material came from PBMCs. Receptors were obtained from a woman aged 40 to 50 in good health and CMV-seropositive.

The rearrangement joins TRBV19 to TRBJ1-2; 11 bases are shared with TRBD1. J was trimmed by 8 bases and V by 2 bases; bases with no gene match: 10. Germline V gives CDR1 LNHDA, CDR2 SQIVND (reference sequence). The CDR3 loop spans 16 amino acids. The CDR3 loop is CASSITGTGGSGGYTF. CDR3 nucleotides: TGTGCCAGTAGTATAACAGGGACAGGGGGTTCAGGGGGCTACACCTTC.

V and J are TRBV10-3 and TRBJ1-4, with 7 bases lining up with TRBD1. J was trimmed by 8 bases and V by 8 bases; bases with no gene match: 8. Per germline, CDR1 ENHRY and CDR2 SYGVKD. This CDR3 has 13 amino acids. In nucleotides, the CDR3 is TGTGCCATCTCAACAGGGGACGGCGAAAAACTGTTTTTT. Translation gives CAISTGDGEKLFF.

The V and J genes are TRBV10-3 and TRBJ2-1, with D possibly TRBD2 on 5 matching bases. This CDR3 is built from 15 residues. Germline CDR1 and CDR2: ENHRY and SYGVKD. The V and J ends lost 2 bases and 8 bases respectively, with 16 bases between them. The CDR3 sequence: CAISETVPGLDEQFF. CDR3 sequence (DNA): TGTGCCATCAGTGAGACAGTACCTGGACTGGATGAGCAGTTCTTC.

The chain has TRBV28 and TRBJ1-1; 8 positions match TRBD1. Per germline, CDR1 MDHEN and CDR2 SYDVKM. CDR3 length: 13 amino acids. V dropped 7 bases and J dropped 4; count of bases not matched to a gene: 5. CDR3 sequence: CASTQTGGTEAFF. In DNA, the CDR3 is TGTGCCAGCACCCAAACAGGGGGCACTGAAGCTTTCTTT.

The V call is TRBV30, the J call TRBJ1-5; D might be TRBD1 (5 bases). The V gene lost 0 bases and the J gene lost 7 bases, with 16 bases spanning the gap. The CDR3 covers 15 residues. Germline V lookup: CDR1 GTSNPN, CDR2 SVGIG (reference sequence). The CDR3, as DNA: TGTGCCTGGAGTGTACTTGGGGGGGTTGACCAGCCCCAGCATTTT. Translated, it gives CAWSVLGGVDQPQHF.

In this sample, this clone turned up a few times. The gene calls are TRBV18 and TRBJ2-7, with TRBD1 matching over 9 bases. This CDR3 spans 14 amino acids. Germline V CDR1 and CDR2: KGHSH, LQKENI. Losses at the gene ends were 6 bases for V and 6 bases for J; bases not matched to a gene: 9. The CDR3: CASSEDRGLFEQYF. For the CDR3, the DNA is TGTGCCAGCTCCGAGGACAGGGGTTTGTTCGAGCAGTACTTC.

CDR3 coding DNA: TGCAGCCTGGGGGGTGGGGACACTGAAGCTTTCTTT. It translates to CSLGGGDTEAFF. The rearrangement links TRBV29-1 to TRBJ1-1; perhaps TRBD1 as D (5 bases). Trimming took 8 bases from V and 3 from J, leaving 13 bases between them. The CDR3 runs to 12 residues. CDR1 and CDR2 (germline): SQVTM, ANQGSEA.

This chain joins TRBV29-1 and TRBJ2-5, with 8 bases that match TRBD1. Losses at the gene ends were 3 bases for V and 5 bases for J; bases not matched to a gene: 5. From germline, CDR1 is SQVTM and CDR2 ANQGSEA. CDR3 length: 13 residues. In nucleotides, the CDR3 is TGCAGCGTTGACAGGGGGCTGGGGGAGACCCAGTACTTC. It codes for CSVDRGLGETQYF.